This T cell receptor beta chain was recovered during a study of CXCR3-negative and CXCR3-positive naive CD8 T cells. Study background: Every library held about 1.5 +/- 0.3 million TRB reads, and the total came to around 150 million. Study-level points and caveats: Comparably high diversity marked both naive subsets, whereas memory CD8+ cells had much lower diversity. Naive cells positive for CXCR3 carried more hydrophobic TRB CDR3s than CXCR3-negative ones.

The TRB libraries of cDNA were built by UMI-labeled 5' RACE. TCRdb reprocessed the 5' RACE reads, keeping one entry per CDR3 protein, no DNA. This sample's clone table lists about 56,000 distinct CDR3 sequences. Researchers reported sorting every CD8+ T cell subset in triplicate, around 300,000 cells per sort. Naivety in CD8+ T cells corresponded to a CD45RO-CCR7+CD27+CD95- phenotype. Remarks on this clonotype: Its target is not known.

Germline CDR1 and CDR2: SQVTM and ANQGSEA. CDR3 size: 17 residues. This sequence was found in a human donor in good health. Some clones in this sample may be carry-over from other donors' samples. This rearrangement joins TRBV29-1 to TRBJ2-2; TCRdb's D call, TRBD2, is unchecked because there is no DNA. Sample: naive CXCR3+ CD8+ T cells from blood. The subset is: CD45RO-CCR7+CD27+CD95- naive CD8+ T cells expressing CXCR3 (TNR3+). The CDR3: CSVVVVGPSGVTGELFF.